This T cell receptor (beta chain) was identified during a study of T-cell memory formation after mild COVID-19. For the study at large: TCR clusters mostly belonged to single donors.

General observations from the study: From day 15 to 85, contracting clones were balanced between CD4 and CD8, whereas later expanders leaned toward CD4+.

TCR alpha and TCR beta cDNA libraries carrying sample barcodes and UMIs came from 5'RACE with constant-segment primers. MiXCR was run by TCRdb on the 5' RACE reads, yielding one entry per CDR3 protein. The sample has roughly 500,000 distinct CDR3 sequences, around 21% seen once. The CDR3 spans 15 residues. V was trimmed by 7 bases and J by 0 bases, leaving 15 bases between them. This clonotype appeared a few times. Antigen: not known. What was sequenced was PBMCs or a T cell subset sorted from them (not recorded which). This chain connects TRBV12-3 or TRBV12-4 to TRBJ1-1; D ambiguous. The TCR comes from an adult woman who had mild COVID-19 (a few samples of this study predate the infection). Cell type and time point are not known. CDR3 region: CASTIRPGLNTEAFF. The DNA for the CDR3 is TGTGCCAGCACTATTCGGCCGGGGTTGAACACTGAAGCTTTCTTT.